The 9 T cell receptor beta chains below all came from one sample that was sequenced in a study of CD8+ T cells in alopecia areata. Once RNA had been extracted, it was reverse transcribed into cDNA to act as the sequencing template. Measured with immunoSEQ multiplex PCR; TCRdb has only the in-frame clones, and not every one. The table lists 130,000 or so clones, roughly 50% of them singletons. What was sequenced was NKG2D-low CD8+ T cells sorted from blood. The receptors here all came from a human donor with alopecia areata.

This clone has more than one count but fewer than ten. The CDR3 spells CASSLGQALEQYF. The CDR3 DNA reads TGTGCCAGCAGCTTGGGACAGGCGTTGGAGCAGTACTTC. The rearrangement uses TRBV7-4 and TRBJ2-7, with 8 bases fitting TRBD1. V lost 3 bases to trimming and J lost 7 bases; unmatched junction nucleotides: 5. Germline-derived CDR1 and CDR2 are SGHVT and SQSDAQ. The CDR3 is 13 amino acids.

The rearrangement links TRBV20-1 to TRBJ1-2; D may be TRBD1 (6 bases). Trimming took off 8 bases at V and 8 bases at J, with 15 bases between the two ends. The CDR3 is 11 residues long. Germline assignment: CDR1 DFQATT and CDR2 SNEGSKA (reference sequence). The CDR3 sequence: CSQQGLRGYTF. CDR3 coding DNA: TGCAGTCAACAGGGCCTTCGGGGCTACACCTTC.

The V call is TRBV29-1, the J call TRBJ2-5, with D possibly matching TRBD2 (5 bases). The end of the DNA is better explained by TRBJ2-7, so the J call may be wrong. The CDR3 sequence is 13 residues long. Germline V gives CDR1 SQVTM, CDR2 ANQGSEA. The CDR3 loop is CSASLGTVDEQYF. CDR3 sequence (DNA): TGCAGCGCTAGCCTCGGCACAGTAGACGAGCAGTACTTC.

This chain links TRBV7-9 with TRBJ2-7, with D perhaps TRBD2 (6 bases). CDR1 is SEHNR, CDR2 FQNEAQ, per germline (reference sequence). CDR3 length: 14 residues. V dropped 4 bases and J dropped 3 bases, with 13 bases sitting between them. CDR3 in amino acids: CASSSDLEGYEQYF. DNA for the CDR3: TGTGCCAGCAGCTCCGACTTGGAGGGCTACGAGCAGTACTTC.

V gene TRBV29-1 combines with J gene TRBJ2-7; possibly TRBD1 for D (5 bases). The CDR3 consists of 13 residues. Germline V lookup: CDR1 SQVTM, CDR2 ANQGSEA. V lost 5 bases and J 2 bases, leaving 13 bases between the germline ends. CDR3 nucleotides: TGCAGCGTTTTAGGCAGGGTAGCCTACGAGCAGTACTTC. This sequence encodes CSVLGRVAYEQYF.

This clone was detected only a few times. The gene calls are TRBV29-1 and TRBJ2-3; D unclear. Germline V gene sequence: CDR1 SQVTM, CDR2 ANQGSEA. The CDR3 has 12 residues. The V and J ends lost 6 bases and 0 bases respectively, with 7 bases between them. For the CDR3, the DNA is TGCAGCGTGCCAGTGAGCACAGATACGCAGTATTTT. Protein: CSVPVSTDTQYF.

This clone was recorded a few times. V is TRBV29-1 and J is TRBJ2-6, with D possibly TRBD2 on 5 matching bases. This CDR3 has 17 residues. Germline-derived CDR1 and CDR2 are SQVTM and ANQGSEA. V was trimmed by 5 bases and J by 0 bases, leaving 17 bases between them. The CDR3 bases are TGCAGCGTTAGATTAGGGAGCCTGCACTCTGGGGCCAACGTCCTGACTTTC. This encodes CSVRLGSLHSGANVLTF.

The V call is TRBV28, the J call TRBJ2-5, with D perhaps assigned TRBD1 or TRBD2 (5 bases each). Germline V lookup: CDR1 MDHEN, CDR2 SYDVKM. V was clipped by 4 bases and J by 9 bases, with 18 bases between them. The CDR3 length is 14 residues. The CDR3 region is CASSSGTNQGAQYF. CDR3 sequence (DNA): TGTGCCAGCAGTTCCGGGACCAACCAAGGGGCCCAGTACTTC.

This clone occurred a few times. The chain couples TRBV14 to TRBJ2-3; D uncertain. V lost 4 bases, J lost 5 bases, and 19 bases lay in between. CDR1 and CDR2 from the germline V gene are SGHDN and FVKESK. The CDR3 has 16 amino acids. CDR3 sequence reads: CASSPKAGISRDTQYF. The DNA for the CDR3 is TGTGCCAGCAGCCCCAAAGCTGGGATTAGTCGAGATACGCAGTATTTT.